Listed below are T cell receptor beta chains from one sample, sequenced in a study of T-cell reconstitution after alpha-beta-depleted transplantation in children. TCRdb reanalysed the PCR reads using MiXCR and keeps one entry per CDR3 protein. The profile shows some 590,000 distinct CDR3 sequences, 10% of them singletons. The specimen comprised PBMCs from the stem cell graft donor, sampled from the stem cell graft. The origin of the receptors is a human donor who donated a stem cell graft to a child with acute myeloid leukemia. Both conserved end residues are part of each CDR3. The order of the fields is D gene, V gene, CDR3 length, J gene, clone size, CDR3 DNA, CDR3 protein. D genes are given only for firm matches. Size is omitted from some rows. Given values are once, few, many or a class for expanded clones.

>TRBD2|TRBV4-3|16|TRBJ2-7|many
TGCGCCAGCAGCCAAGCATCTAGCGGGAGCTTCTACGAGCAGTACTTC
CASSQASSGSFYEQYF
>-|TRBV12-3/TRBV12-4|16|TRBJ2-3|few
TGTGCCAGCAGTTTCGGGGGAGCGGTGCTGCCAGATACGCAGTATTTT
CASSFGGAVLPDTQYF
>-|TRBV5-1|16|TRBJ2-3|-
TGCGCCAGCAGCGGGGGGGCAGGCTTTGGCACAGATACGCAGTATTTT
CASSGGAGFGTDTQYF
>-|TRBV12-3/TRBV12-4|13|TRBJ2-7|many
TGTGCCAGCAGGATAGGGCAGGGCTACGAGCAGTACTTC
CASRIGQGYEQYF
>-|TRBV2|13|TRBJ2-7|many
TGTGCCAGCAGTGAAGACAGTCTGAAGGGGCAGTACTTC
CASSEDSLKGQYF
>-|TRBV6-5|14|TRBJ2-1|-
TGTGCCAGCAGTCTACAACGCGGGGAGAATGAGCAGTTCTTC
CASSLQRGENEQFF
>-|TRBV4-2|16|TRBJ1-2|few
TGTGCCAGCAGCCAAGGAGCCGGGACTAAGGAGTTAGGACGCACCTTC
CASSQGAGTKELGRTF
>-|TRBV28|11|TRBJ2-7|-
TGTGCCAGCAGCAGTATGTACGAGCAGTACTTC
CASSSMYEQYF
>-|TRBV7-2|13|TRBJ2-1|many
TGTGCCAGCAGCTGGACTACACTCGGGGAGCAGTTCTTC
CASSWTTLGEQFF
>-|TRBV20-1|14|TRBJ2-7|many
TGCAGTGCTGAGTTAAGGAGGTCTTCCTACGAGCAGTACTTC
CSAELRRSSYEQYF
>TRBD1|TRBV7-2|15|TRBJ1-5|-
TGTGCCAGCAGCATCGGACAGGGGGCACATCAGCCCCAGCATTTT
CASSIGQGAHQPQHF
>TRBD2|TRBV20-1|16|TRBJ2-7|few
TGCAGTGCTAGAGCCCTACTAGCGGGAGTAAGTGTCGGGCAGTACTTC
CSARALLAGVSVGQYF
>-|TRBV5-1|16|TRBJ2-1|few
TGCGCCAGCAGCTTGGAGGCGGGAGGGACAGGGAATGAGCAGTTCTTC
CASSLEAGGTGNEQFF
>TRBD1|TRBV28|16|TRBJ2-7|few
TGTGCCAGCACCCCACCCCCAGGGGGCCTCATCTACGAGCAGTACTTC
CASTPPPGGLIYEQYF
>TRBD2|TRBV6-5|14|TRBJ2-1|many
TGTGCCAGCAGTTTACAGCGGGAGGGCGATGAGCAGTTCTTC
CASSLQREGDEQFF
>-|TRBV20-1|14|TRBJ1-1|-
TGCAGTGCTAGAGATCCCAGGTCCGGCACTGAAGCTTTCTTT
CSARDPRSGTEAFF
>-|TRBV29-1|13|TRBJ2-5|-
TGCAGCGTTGGCGGGGCAGGGGGAGAGACCCAGTACTTC
CSVGGAGGETQYF
>TRBD2|TRBV7-7|16|TRBJ2-2|few
TGTGCTAGCAGCAAGGGACTAGCGGGAGTCATCGGGGAGCTGTTTTTT
CASSKGLAGVIGELFF
>TRBD2|TRBV27|17|TRBJ2-7|-
TGTGCCAGCTCTGGACTAGCGGGCACAAACAGGGCCTACGAGCAGTACTTC
CASSGLAGTNRAYEQYF
>TRBD1|TRBV29-1|9|TRBJ2-3|few
TGCAGCGTTGTGCCGACAGGGAGTTTT
CSVVPTGSF
>TRBD2|TRBV4-3|17|TRBJ2-3|many
TGCGCCAGCAGCCAAGATCCGGCGGGAGGCCCCACAGATACGCAGTATTTT
CASSQDPAGGPTDTQYF
>-|TRBV21-1|18|TRBJ2-6|-
TGTGCCAGCAGCAAAATTGACGTGGGAAGCTCTGGGGCCAACGTCCTGACTTTC
CASSKIDVGSSGANVLTF
>TRBD2|TRBV29-1|17|TRBJ2-5|-
TGCAGCGTTGAAGGGCCTGGAGCGGGAGGGCCCTCAGAGACCCAGTACTTC
CSVEGPGAGGPSETQYF
>TRBD1|TRBV12-3/TRBV12-4|12|TRBJ2-2|few
TGTGCCAGCAGCCCGAGGGGGCCAGGGCTGTTTTTT
CASSPRGPGLFF
>-|TRBV7-2|15|TRBJ2-7|few
TGTGCCAGCAGCTTAAGACCCACGGGGGTATACGAGCAGTACTTC
CASSLRPTGVYEQYF
>-|TRBV15|13|TRBJ1-5|once
TGTGCCACCAGCACAGGGGTCAATCAGCCCCAGCATTTT
CATSTGVNQPQHF
>TRBD2|TRBV12-3/TRBV12-4|19|TRBJ2-3|few
TGTGCCAGCAGTTCCCTCCCCCGGAGCGGGGGGTCCCACACAGATACGCAGTATTTT
CASSSLPRSGGSHTDTQYF
>TRBD2|TRBV20-1|14|TRBJ2-1|few
TGCAGTGCTAGAGTACTAGCGGGAGTCAATGAGCAGTTCTTC
CSARVLAGVNEQFF
>-|TRBV3-1|12|TRBJ2-7|once
TGTGCCAGCAGCCAAAGCTTGGGGGAGCAGTACTTC
CASSQSLGEQYF
>-|TRBV6-2/TRBV6-3|17|TRBJ2-1|many
TGTGCCAGCAGTACCCGGGACCGGGTGAGCTCCTACAATGAGCAGTTCTTC
CASSTRDRVSSYNEQFF
>TRBD1|TRBV28|15|TRBJ1-2|few
TGTGCCAGCAGTTTAGTCGGGGCAGGGGGTTATGGCTACACCTTC
CASSLVGAGGYGYTF
>TRBD1|TRBV29-1|13|TRBJ1-6|many
TGCAGCGTTGGGACAGGAACGGGCTCACCCCTCCACTTT
CSVGTGTGSPLHF
>TRBD1|TRBV20-1|14|TRBJ2-1|-
TGCAGTGCTAGAGATGACAGGGGATACAATGAGCAGTTCTTC
CSARDDRGYNEQFF
>-|TRBV28|11|TRBJ2-2|-
TGTGCCAGCAGTTTACAGGGGGAGCTGTTTTTT
CASSLQGELFF
>TRBD1|TRBV25-1|16|TRBJ1-2|few
TGTGCCAGCAGTGTAAACCCCGGGACAGTTAACTATGGCTACACCTTC
CASSVNPGTVNYGYTF
>-|TRBV19|14|TRBJ1-1|once
TGTGCCAGTAGTACAGGACCCGGGATGACTGAAGCTTTCTTT
CASSTGPGMTEAFF
>-|TRBV15|19|TRBJ2-1|-
TGTGCCACCAGCAGAGATGGAGCTCCGCTAGCCGTCTTTTTCAATGAGCAGTTCTTC
CATSRDGAPLAVFFNEQFF
>TRBD2|TRBV29-1|14|TRBJ2-5|many
TGCAGCGTCGGACTAGCGGGAGTCACGCAGACCCAGTACTTC
CSVGLAGVTQTQYF
>-|TRBV14|12|TRBJ2-7|few
TGTGCCAGCAGCCAACTAGACAGGAAACAGTACTTC
CASSQLDRKQYF
>TRBD2|TRBV10-3|17|TRBJ2-3|few
TGTGCCATCAGACCTAGCGGGAGGAGTACGGGCACAGATACGCAGTATTTT
CAIRPSGRSTGTDTQYF
>-|TRBV2|12|TRBJ1-1|-
TGTGCCAGCAGTGTTAAGAGCACTGAAGCTTTCTTT
CASSVKSTEAFF
>-|TRBV6-1|16|TRBJ2-1|few
TGTGCCAGCAGCCCATACGCCCTGGCTCCCTACAATGAGCAGTTCTTC
CASSPYALAPYNEQFF
>TRBD2|TRBV7-7|16|TRBJ2-2|-
TGTGCTAGCAGCCCAGGGACTAGCGGGGATACCGGGGAGCTGTTTTTT
CASSPGTSGDTGELFF
>TRBD1|TRBV4-3|16|TRBJ2-2|few
TGCGCCAGCAGCCCGTTGGAACAGGGGGCGACCGGGGAGCTGTTTTTT
CASSPLEQGATGELFF